This T cell receptor beta chain was found in a study of PD-1 blockade in classical Hodgkin lymphoma. Across the whole study: Patients received nivolumab 3 mg/kg intravenously every 2 weeks. Findings and limits, study-wide: Patients newly diagnosed and complete responders had comparable baseline diversity. Causes of the repertoire differences remain undefined, possibly disease activity or prior therapy. Exclusion was the outcome for patients who began nivolumab under 1 year after ASCT.

This CDR3 comprises 15 residues. CDR1 is SNHLY, CDR2 FYNNEI, per germline. V lost 6 bases and J 1 base, leaving 13 bases between the germline ends. This clone is a singleton in its sample. Its antigen is unknown. The data were produced by immunoSEQ multiplex PCR, yet TCRdb's version contains in-frame clones alone and is incomplete. The top ten clones hold 9% to 10% of a sample with tens of thousands of clones, 85% to 90% of them seen once. Each and every patient relapsed after autologous stem cell transplantation, and patients got differing brentuximab vedotin exposure. This TCR derives from a human donor with classical Hodgkin lymphoma. The chain has TRBV2 and TRBJ1-5; D ambiguous. The specimen was peripheral blood mononuclear cells (PBMCs), collected at baseline. The chain's CDR3 is CASSYDKRSNQPQHF. The DNA of the CDR3 is TGTGCCAGCAGCTACGACAAAAGGAGCAATCAGCCCCAGCATTTT.